The 7 T cell receptor beta chains listed next were all sequenced from one sample in a study of T-cell reconstitution after alpha-beta-depleted transplantation in children. Preparing the TCRbeta library involved the use of unique molecular identifiers. TCRdb ran MiXCR on the PCR reads and lists one entry per CDR3 protein. The sample has a few hundred thousand distinct CDR3 sequences, more than 20% seen once. The specimen comprised PBMCs, sampled before TCRalphabeta/CD19-depleted stem cell transplant. Source of these receptors: a boy younger than two with Wiskott-Aldrich syndrome, due to receive a stem cell transplant.

The chain has TRBV28 and TRBJ1-4; possibly TRBD1 for D (6 bases). Germline CDR1 MDHEN, CDR2 SYDVKM. This CDR3 is 16 amino acids long. V lost 3 bases and J 8 bases, leaving 19 bases between the germline ends. CDR3 in amino acids: CASSFETGRREEKLFF. The CDR3 DNA reads TGTGCCAGCAGTTTCGAAACAGGGAGAAGGGAAGAAAAACTGTTTTTT.

This clonotype was detected only a few times. The chain uses TRBV9 and TRBJ2-1, with 16 bases identical to TRBD2. The CDR3 consists of 20 residues. The trim removed 0 bases at V and 0 bases at J, leaving 6 bases unmatched. CDR1 SGDLS and CDR2 YYNGEE come from the germline V gene. The CDR3 loop is CASSVAFGTSGRASYNEQFF. CDR3 DNA: TGTGCCAGCAGCGTAGCTTTCGGGACTAGCGGGAGGGCCTCCTACAATGAGCAGTTCTTC.

DNA of the CDR3: TGTGCCAGCAGCGCCGGGGGGGAGGAAAAACTGTTTTTT. The encoded protein is CASSAGGEEKLFF. The chain links TRBV9 to TRBJ1-4; the D gene is possibly TRBD1 (5 bases). V lost 3 bases to trimming and J lost 8 bases, with 11 bases between them. CDR1 and CDR2 from the germline V gene are SGDLS and YYNGEE. This CDR3 is built from 13 residues.

The chain uses TRBV27 and TRBJ2-1; D is unresolved. The germline V and J ends were trimmed by 1 base and 7 bases, with 14 bases remaining between them. The CDR3 contains 15 residues. The germline CDR1 and CDR2 sequences are MNHEY and SMNVEV (reference sequence). This CDR3 reads CASSLLTSLRNEQFF. As DNA, the CDR3 is TGTGCCAGCAGTTTATTAACGTCCCTCAGGAATGAGCAGTTCTTC.

The chain links TRBV5-1 to TRBJ1-4, with 7 bases identical to TRBD1. J lost 0 bases, V lost 3 bases, and 5 bases had no gene match. Germline V CDR1 and CDR2: SGHRS, YFSETQ. The CDR3 has 16 residues. The CDR3 here is CASSSADRATNEKLFF. CDR3 sequence (DNA): TGCGCCAGCAGCTCCGCTGACAGGGCAACTAATGAAAAACTGTTTTTT.

The rearrangement links TRBV7-2 to TRBJ2-7; 7 nucleotides match TRBD2. This CDR3 spans 15 amino acids. Germline V gene lookup returns CDR1 SGHTA and CDR2 FQGNSA. V lost 2 bases and J lost 3; bases outside the gene matches: 7. CDR3 in amino acids: CASSLKPGLVYEQYF. CDR3 bases: TGTGCCAGCAGCTTAAAACCCGGACTAGTCTACGAGCAGTACTTC.

V is TRBV18 and J is TRBJ2-1; 8 nucleotides align to TRBD2. V shed 4 bases and J 8 bases; nucleotides not matched to a gene: 10. The CDR3 sequence is 15 residues long. Per germline, CDR1 KGHSH and CDR2 LQKENI. The CDR3 region has the DNA TGTGCCAGCTCACTAGCAGCGGGAGACTTAGATGAGCAGTTCTTC. It translates to CASSLAAGDLDEQFF.